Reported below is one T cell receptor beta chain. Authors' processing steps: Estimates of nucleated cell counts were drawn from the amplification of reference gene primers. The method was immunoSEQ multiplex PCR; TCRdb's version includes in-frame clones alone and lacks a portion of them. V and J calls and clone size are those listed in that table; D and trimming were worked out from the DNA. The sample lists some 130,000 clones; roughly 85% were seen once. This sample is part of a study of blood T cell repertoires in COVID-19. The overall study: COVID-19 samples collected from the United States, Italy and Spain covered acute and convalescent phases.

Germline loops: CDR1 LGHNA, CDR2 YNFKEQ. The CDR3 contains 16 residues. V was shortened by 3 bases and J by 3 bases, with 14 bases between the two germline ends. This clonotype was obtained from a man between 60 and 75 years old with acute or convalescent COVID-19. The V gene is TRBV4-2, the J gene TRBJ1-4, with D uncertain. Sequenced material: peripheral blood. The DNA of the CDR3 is TGTGCCAGCAGCCAGCGGACCCAGGAGGCTAATGAAAAACTGTTTTTT. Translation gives CASSQRTQEANEKLFF.